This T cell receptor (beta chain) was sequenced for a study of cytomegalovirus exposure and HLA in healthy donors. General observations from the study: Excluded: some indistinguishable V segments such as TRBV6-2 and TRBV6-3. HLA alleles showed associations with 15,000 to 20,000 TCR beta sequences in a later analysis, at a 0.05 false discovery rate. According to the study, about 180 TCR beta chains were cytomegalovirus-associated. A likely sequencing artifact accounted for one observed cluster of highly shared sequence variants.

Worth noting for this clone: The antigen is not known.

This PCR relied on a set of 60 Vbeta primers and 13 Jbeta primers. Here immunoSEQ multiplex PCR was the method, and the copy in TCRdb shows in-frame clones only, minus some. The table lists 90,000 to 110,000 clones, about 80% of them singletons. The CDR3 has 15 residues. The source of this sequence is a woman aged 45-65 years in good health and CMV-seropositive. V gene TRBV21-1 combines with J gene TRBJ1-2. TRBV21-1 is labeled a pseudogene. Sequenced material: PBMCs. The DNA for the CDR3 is TGTGCCAGCAGCAAAGTGAGGGTGGGGGGGCATGGCTACACCTTC. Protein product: CASSKVRVGGHGYTF.